This T cell receptor (beta chain) comes out of a study of blood T cell repertoires in COVID-19. Germline V gene data show CDR1 as SGDLS and CDR2 as YYNGEE. The CDR3 sequence is 19 residues long. V lost 1 base and J lost 3; bases outside the gene matches: 10. Clones were read by immunoSEQ multiplex PCR, and TCRdb kept only the in-frame ones, dropping some. The table has around 200,000 clones, around 85% seen once. The receptor was derived from a woman in her forties or fifties with acute or convalescent COVID-19. Sequencing input: peripheral blood. The chain recombines TRBV9 with TRBJ2-1; 13 nucleotides agree with TRBD2. The chain's CDR3 is CASSVTRGLAGVIYNEQFF. The CDR3 DNA follows: TGTGCCAGCAGCGTAACCCGAGGACTAGCGGGGGTTATCTACAATGAGCAGTTCTTC.